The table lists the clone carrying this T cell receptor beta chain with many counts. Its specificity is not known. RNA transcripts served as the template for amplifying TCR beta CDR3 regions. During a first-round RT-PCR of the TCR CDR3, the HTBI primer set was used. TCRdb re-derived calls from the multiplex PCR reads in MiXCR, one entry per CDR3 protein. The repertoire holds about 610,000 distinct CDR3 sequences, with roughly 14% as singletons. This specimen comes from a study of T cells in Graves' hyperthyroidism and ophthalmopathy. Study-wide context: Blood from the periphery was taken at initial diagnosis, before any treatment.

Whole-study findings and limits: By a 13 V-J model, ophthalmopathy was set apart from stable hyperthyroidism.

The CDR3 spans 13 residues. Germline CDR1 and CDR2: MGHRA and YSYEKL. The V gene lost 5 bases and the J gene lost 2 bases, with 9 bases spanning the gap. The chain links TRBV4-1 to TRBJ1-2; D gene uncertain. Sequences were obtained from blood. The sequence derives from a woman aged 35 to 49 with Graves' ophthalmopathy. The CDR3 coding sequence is TGCGCCAGCAGCGACGGGTCGAACTATGGCTACACCTTC. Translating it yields CASSDGSNYGYTF.